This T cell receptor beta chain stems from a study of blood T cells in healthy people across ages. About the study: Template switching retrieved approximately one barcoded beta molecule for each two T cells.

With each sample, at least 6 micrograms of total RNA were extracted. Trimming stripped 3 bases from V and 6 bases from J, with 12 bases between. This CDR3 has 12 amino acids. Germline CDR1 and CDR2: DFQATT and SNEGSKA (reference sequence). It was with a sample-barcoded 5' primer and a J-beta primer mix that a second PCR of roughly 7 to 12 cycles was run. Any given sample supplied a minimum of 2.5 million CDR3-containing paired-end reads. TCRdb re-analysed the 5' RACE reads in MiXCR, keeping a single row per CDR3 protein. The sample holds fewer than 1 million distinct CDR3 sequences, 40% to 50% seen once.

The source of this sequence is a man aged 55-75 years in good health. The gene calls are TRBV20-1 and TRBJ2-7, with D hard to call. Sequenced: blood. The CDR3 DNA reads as TGCAGTGCTAGCCGGTCTCTGGGCGAGCAGTACTTC. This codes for CSASRSLGEQYF.